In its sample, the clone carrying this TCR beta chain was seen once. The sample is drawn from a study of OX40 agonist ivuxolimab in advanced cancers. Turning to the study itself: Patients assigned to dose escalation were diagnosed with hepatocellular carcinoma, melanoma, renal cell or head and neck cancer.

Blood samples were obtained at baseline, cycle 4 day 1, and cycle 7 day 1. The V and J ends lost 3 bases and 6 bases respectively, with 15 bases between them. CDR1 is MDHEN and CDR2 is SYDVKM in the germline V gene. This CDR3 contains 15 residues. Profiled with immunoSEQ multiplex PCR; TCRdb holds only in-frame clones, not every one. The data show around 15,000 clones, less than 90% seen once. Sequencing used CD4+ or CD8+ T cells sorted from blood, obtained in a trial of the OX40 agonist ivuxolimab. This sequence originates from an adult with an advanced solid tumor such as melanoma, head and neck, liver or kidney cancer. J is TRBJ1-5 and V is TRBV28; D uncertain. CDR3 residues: CASSLGGSGSQPQHF. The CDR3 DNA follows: TGTGCCAGCAGTTTGGGAGGCTCGGGGAGTCAGCCCCAGCATTTT.